The 30 T cell receptor beta chains presented below share a single source sample, sequenced in a study of a mutant IDH1 vaccine in newly diagnosed glioma. Clones were read by immunoSEQ multiplex PCR, and TCRdb kept only the in-frame ones, dropping some. The table has about 92,000 clones, 83% seen once. Time point here: baseline, week 1 (first vaccination visit). As to treatment: pre-vaccination baseline after standard-of-care therapy. Material: PBMCs, obtained from a glioma patient treated with radiotherapy, temozolomide or both. These receptor sequences come from a woman between 50 and 59 years old with glioma.

This clone occurred once. The rearrangement uses TRBV30 and TRBJ2-7; possible D gene TRBD1, 6 bases. CDR1 GTSNPN and CDR2 SVGIG come from the germline V gene (reference sequence). This CDR3 comprises 13 residues. V was shortened by 3 bases and J by 4 bases, with 13 bases between the two germline ends. The CDR3: CAWSRDIVYEQYF. CDR3 DNA: TGTGCCTGGAGCAGGGACATAGTTTACGAGCAGTACTTC.

This CDR3 reads CASSLTGGVYGYTF. The CDR3 DNA follows: TGTGCCAGCAGCCTGACAGGGGGCGTCTATGGCTACACCTTC. J is TRBJ1-2 and V is TRBV6-5; 10 bases line up with TRBD1. This CDR3 region has 14 residues. Germline-derived CDR1 and CDR2 are MNHEY and SVGAGI. Trimming removed 6 bases from V and 4 bases from J; junction bases left unmatched: 5.

This CDR3 is CASKWSYEQYF. The CDR3 DNA is TGTGCCAGCAAATGGTCCTACGAGCAGTACTTC. The J gene is TRBJ2-7, the V gene TRBV14; D is undetermined. Germline V CDR1 and CDR2: SGHDN, FVKESK. Trimming took off 7 bases at V and 1 base at J, with 5 bases between the two ends. The CDR3 spans 11 residues. The whole variable domain, filled in from reference TRBV14 and TRBJ2-7, reads EAGVTQFPSHSVIEKGQTVTLRCDPISGHDNLYWYRRVMGKEIKFLLHFVKESKQDESGMPNNRFLAERTGGTYSTLKVQPAELEDSGVYFCASKWSYEQYFGPGTRLTVT.

This rearrangement joins TRBV7-2 to TRBJ2-3; D not resolved. The CDR3 is 13 amino acids. Germline V CDR1 and CDR2: SGHTA, FQGNSA. Trimming left V 3 bases short and J 2 bases short, with 6 bases between. The CDR3 loop is CASSFANTDTQYF. The CDR3 DNA sequence: TGTGCCAGCAGCTTCGCTAACACAGATACGCAGTATTTT.

The V gene is TRBV9, the J gene TRBJ1-2; 7 positions agree with TRBD1. Germline values: CDR1 SGDLS, CDR2 YYNGEE. V shed 1 base, J shed 4 bases, and the junction held 7 bases outside the gene matches. The CDR3 consists of 15 residues. The CDR3 region has the DNA TGTGCCAGCAGCGTAAGGGCCGGGACAGCCTATGGCTACACCTTC. This gives the protein CASSVRAGTAYGYTF.

This clone turned up a few times. V is TRBV27 and J is TRBJ1-1, with 9 bases aligning to TRBD1. The CDR3 loop spans 15 amino acids. CDR1 is MNHEY, CDR2 SMNVEV, per germline (reference sequence). With V trimmed by 5 bases and J by 10 bases, 14 bases remained unmatched. The CDR3 bases are TGTGCCAGCAGTACAACCGGGACAGGGCGGTCTGCAGCTTTCTTT. Its translation: CASSTTGTGRSAAFF.

This clone was seen only once. The chain links TRBV27 to TRBJ1-1, with TRBD1 matching 8 bases. V lost 8 bases to trimming and J lost 2 bases; unmatched junction nucleotides: 7. This CDR3 region has 14 residues. The germline gives CDR1 MNHEY, CDR2 SMNVEV (reference sequence). In DNA form, the CDR3 reads TGTGCCAGCTCCGGGGACAGGAGAAACACTGAAGCTTTCTTT. This translates into CASSGDRRNTEAFF.

This clone showed up just once. The rearrangement uses TRBV29-1 and TRBJ2-7, with D possibly TRBD1 on 5 matching bases. Per germline, CDR1 SQVTM and CDR2 ANQGSEA. The CDR3 is 13 residues long. The V and J ends lost 1 base and 4 bases respectively, with 11 bases between them. This CDR3 reads CSVEVKAGYEQYF. The CDR3 coding sequence is TGCAGCGTTGAAGTCAAGGCAGGGTACGAGCAGTACTTC.

The chain recombines TRBV10-3 with TRBJ1-1; 7 nucleotides align to TRBD1. The germline V gene encodes CDR1 ENHRY and CDR2 SYGVKD. J was trimmed by 2 bases and V by 8 bases; bases with no gene match: 2. The CDR3 sequence is 12 residues long. Written as DNA, the CDR3 is TGTGCCATCCGGGACAGTAACACTGAAGCTTTCTTT. Its protein is CAIRDSNTEAFF.

This clone showed up just once. The chain joins TRBV5-1 to TRBJ2-5; 11 nucleotides align to TRBD1. Trimming cost V 0 bases and J 2 bases; bases outside gene matches: 6. Germline assignment: CDR1 SGHRS and CDR2 YFSETQ. The CDR3 is 17 amino acids. This CDR3 reads CASSLGGQGALQETQYF. The DNA of the CDR3 is TGCGCCAGCAGCTTGGGAGGACAGGGGGCGCTTCAAGAGACCCAGTACTTC.

The chain joins TRBV9 to TRBJ2-1; tentatively, D is TRBD2 (7 bases). Germline V gene lookup returns CDR1 SGDLS and CDR2 YYNGEE. V lost 0 bases and J 0 bases, leaving 10 bases between the germline ends. The length of the CDR3 is 16 residues. The CDR3 DNA is TGTGCCAGCAGCGTAGAGGGGGGGAGCTCCTACAATGAGCAGTTCTTC. Translation gives CASSVEGGSSYNEQFF. Complete variable domain (other parts from reference TRBV9 and TRBJ2-1): DSGVTQTPKHLITATGQRVTLRCSPRSGDLSVYWYQQSLDQGLQFLIQYYNGEERAKGNILERFSAQQFPDLHSELNLSSLELGDSALYFCASSVEGGSSYNEQFFGPGTRLTVL.

In this sample, this clone is medium-sized. The genes are TRBV30 and TRBJ1-1; 7 bases are a match to TRBD1. There are 12 residues in the CDR3. In germline, CDR1 is GTSNPN, CDR2 SVGIG (reference sequence). Trimming at V came to 7 bases and at J to 7 bases, leaving 9 bases not matched to a gene. DNA for the CDR3: TGTGCCTTCCTCCCGACAGGGAATGAAGCTTTCTTT. It encodes CAFLPTGNEAFF.

The V and J genes are TRBV5-1 and TRBJ1-5, with no clear D. Deletions cut 7 bases from V and 0 bases from J, with 8 bases between. Germline V gene sequence: CDR1 SGHRS, CDR2 YFSETQ. The length of the CDR3 is 13 residues. The CDR3 DNA reads as TGCGCCAGCGCGTTGGATAGCAATCAGCCCCAGCATTTT. Its translation: CASALDSNQPQHF.

J is TRBJ2-7 and V is TRBV19; either TRBD1 or TRBD2 may supply D (5 bases each). The CDR3 extends over 14 amino acids. The germline gives CDR1 LNHDA, CDR2 SQIVND (reference sequence). Trimming cost V 8 bases and J 0 bases, with 14 bases left between them. CDR3 sequence (DNA): TGTGCCAGTCAACGGGACGGAAGCTCCTACGAGCAGTACTTC. Translated: CASQRDGSSYEQYF.

The chain uses TRBV6-6 and TRBJ1-1; D gene uncertain. The CDR3 sequence is 14 residues long. Trimming took 0 bases from V and 3 from J, leaving 8 bases between them. Germline V gives CDR1 MNHNY, CDR2 SVGAGI (reference sequence). The CDR3 sequence is CASSYSWGDTEAFF. Written as DNA, the CDR3 is TGTGCCAGCAGTTACTCCTGGGGAGACACTGAAGCTTTCTTT.

This clone was seen just once. The gene calls are TRBV7-8 and TRBJ2-1; no clear D gene. The CDR3 is 13 residues long. V gave up 2 bases and J gave up 8 bases, with 10 bases separating them. Germline CDR1 and CDR2: SGHVS and FQNEAQ. The CDR3 here is CASSLFLSDEQFF. The CDR3 nucleotides read TGTGCCAGCAGCTTATTCCTAAGCGATGAGCAGTTCTTC.

The rearrangement uses TRBV28 and TRBJ1-4; no clear D. The CDR3 spans 12 residues. Germline V gene lookup returns CDR1 MDHEN and CDR2 SYDVKM. Deletions cut 1 base from V and 14 bases from J, with 11 bases between. In nucleotides, the CDR3 is TGTGCCAGCAGTTTATCCAGGCATTTTCTGTTTTTT. Protein: CASSLSRHFLFF.

The chain employs TRBV9 and TRBJ1-2; D gene uncertain. Trimming pared 2 bases from V and 3 bases from J, leaving 14 bases between. CDR3 size: 15 residues. Germline V gives CDR1 SGDLS, CDR2 YYNGEE. CDR3 coding DNA: TGTGCCAGCAGCGTGGGGAGAGGTGGGGACTATGGCTACACCTTC. Translating it yields CASSVGRGGDYGYTF. Combining the CDR3 with reference TRBV9 and TRBJ1-2 gives the whole variable domain DSGVTQTPKHLITATGQRVTLRCSPRSGDLSVYWYQQSLDQGLQFLIQYYNGEERAKGNILERFSAQQFPDLHSELNLSSLELGDSALYFCASSVGRGGDYGYTFGSGTRLTVV.

The chain carries TRBV19 and TRBJ1-6; D uncertain. The CDR3 extends over 12 amino acids. Trimming removed 5 bases at V and 10 bases at J, with 9 bases between. Germline V gene sequence: CDR1 LNHDA, CDR2 SQIVND (reference sequence). The CDR3 here is CASSSPDSPLHF. In DNA, the CDR3 is TGTGCCAGTAGTTCTCCGGACTCACCCCTCCACTTT.

This chain uses TRBV29-1 with TRBJ2-2, with D unresolved. Germline V gene lookup returns CDR1 SQVTM and CDR2 ANQGSEA. The V gene lost 3 bases and the J gene lost 8 bases, with 10 bases spanning the gap. The CDR3 runs to 12 residues. CDR3 sequence: CSVDSGKGELFF. As DNA, the CDR3 is TGCAGCGTTGATTCTGGGAAGGGGGAGCTGTTTTTT.

The chain recombines TRBV7-9 with TRBJ1-1; D gene uncertain. In germline, CDR1 is SEHNR, CDR2 FQNEAQ (reference sequence). The CDR3 length is 10 residues. V was cut by 4 bases and J by 5 bases, with 2 bases left in between. In nucleotides, the CDR3 is TGTGCCAGCAGCTGGACTGAAGCTTTCTTT. Translating it yields CASSWTEAFF.

This rearrangement joins TRBV5-1 to TRBJ2-3, with D perhaps given as TRBD1 or TRBD2 (5 bases each). V was trimmed by 0 bases and J by 2 bases, leaving 10 bases between them. From germline, CDR1 is SGHRS and CDR2 YFSETQ. The CDR3 spans 15 residues. The CDR3 loop reads CASSLAWGNTDTQYF. In DNA form, the CDR3 reads TGCGCCAGCAGCTTGGCTTGGGGGAACACAGATACGCAGTATTTT. The variable domain in full, with the rest retrieved from reference TRBV5-1 and TRBJ2-3, is KAGVTQTPRYLIKTRGQQVTLSCSPISGHRSVSWYQQTPGQGLQFLFEYFSETQRNKGNFPGRFSGRQFSNSRSEMNVSTLELGDSALYLCASSLAWGNTDTQYFGPGTRLTVL.

The genes are TRBV19 and TRBJ2-7; 8 bases match TRBD2. There are 15 residues in the CDR3. Per germline, CDR1 LNHDA and CDR2 SQIVND (reference sequence). J lost 5 bases, V lost 5 bases, and 11 bases had no gene match. Here the CDR3 DNA reads TGTGCCAGTAGTCCAGGACTAGCTAAGGGTCACGAGCAGTACTTC. Encoded protein: CASSPGLAKGHEQYF.

This rearrangement joins TRBV6-6 to TRBJ2-7; 9 bases are a match to TRBD1. This CDR3 is 15 amino acids long. Germline loops: CDR1 MNHNY, CDR2 SVGAGI (reference sequence). The trim removed 6 bases at V and 0 bases at J, leaving 6 bases unmatched. Here the CDR3 DNA reads TGTGCCAGCAGACAGGGACAGGGAAGCTCCTACGAGCAGTACTTC. It is translated as CASRQGQGSSYEQYF.

The table lists this clone with a few counts. The chain employs TRBV6-5 and TRBJ1-1, with D uncertain. Germline CDR1 reads MNHEY; CDR2 reads SVGAGI. CDR3 size: 12 residues. V lost 5 bases and J lost 6, with 10 bases in between. CDR3 coding DNA: TGTGCCAGCAGTAACCCCGGGGCTGAAGCTTTCTTT. Translating it yields CASSNPGAEAFF.

The rearrangement uses TRBV9 and TRBJ1-1; 12 bases map to TRBD1. The ends lost 0 bases at V and 7 bases at J; junction bases unmatched: 1. There are 14 residues in the CDR3. Per the germline V gene, CDR1 is SGDLS and CDR2 is YYNGEE. CDR3 loop: CASSVGDRGREAFF. CDR3 in DNA: TGTGCCAGCAGCGTAGGGGACAGGGGGCGTGAAGCTTTCTTT. The entire variable domain, with the rest obtained from reference TRBV9 and TRBJ1-1, is as follows: DSGVTQTPKHLITATGQRVTLRCSPRSGDLSVYWYQQSLDQGLQFLIQYYNGEERAKGNILERFSAQQFPDLHSELNLSSLELGDSALYFCASSVGDRGREAFFGQGTRLTVV.

The V gene is TRBV19, the J gene TRBJ2-1, with 11 nucleotides matching TRBD2. With 7 bases clipped from V and 7 bases from J, the junction kept 9 bases outside the gene matches. The CDR3 contains 15 residues. From germline, CDR1 is LNHDA and CDR2 SQIVND (reference sequence). CDR3 protein: CASTLVAGGRNEQFF. CDR3 sequence (DNA): TGTGCCAGTACCCTAGTAGCGGGGGGGCGAAATGAGCAGTTCTTC.

This clone is a singleton in its sample. The V gene is TRBV5-1, the J gene TRBJ2-5; D not resolved. The CDR3 is made up of 15 amino acids. Between the trimmed V and J ends, which lost 0 bases and 3 bases, there was a span of 12 bases. In germline, CDR1 is SGHRS, CDR2 YFSETQ. CDR3 in DNA: TGCGCCAGCAGCTTGGCCGGACGCCAAGAAGAGACCCAGTACTTC. As protein: CASSLAGRQEETQYF.

This clone was observed a handful of times. The chain couples TRBV9 to TRBJ1-1; no reliable D call. Germline V gene lookup returns CDR1 SGDLS and CDR2 YYNGEE. The CDR3 is made up of 14 amino acids. The V gene lost 2 bases and the J gene lost 0 bases, with 8 bases spanning the gap. This chain's CDR3 is CASSVGRLNTEAFF. CDR3 coding DNA: TGTGCCAGCAGCGTGGGGAGGTTGAACACTGAAGCTTTCTTT.

The rearrangement joins TRBV11-3 to TRBJ2-7; either TRBD1 or TRBD2 may fit D (5 bases each). The CDR3 totals 12 residues. V was cut by 5 bases and J by 2 bases, with 7 bases left in between. Germline lookup yields CDR1 SGHNT and CDR2 YENEEA. CDR3 in DNA: TGTGCCAGCAGCCCGGGGCCCTACGAGCAGTACTTC. Translated, it gives CASSPGPYEQYF.